This T cell receptor (beta chain) was retrieved from a study of T cells in Graves' hyperthyroidism and ophthalmopathy. Study findings and constraints: From stable hyperthyroidism, ophthalmopathy was set apart by a 13 V-J model.

Authors of the study amplified TCR beta CDR3 regions from RNA transcripts. HTBI primers were employed in a first-round RT-PCR of the TCR CDR3. One entry per CDR3 protein, called by TCRdb with MiXCR from the multiplex PCR reads. This sample has some 570,000 distinct CDR3 sequences, with 12% to 15% found just once. CDR1 and CDR2 from the germline V gene are DFQATT and SNEGSKA (reference sequence). CDR3 size: 13 residues. J was trimmed by 2 bases and V by 3 bases; bases with no gene match: 3. This clonotype has a count of ten or more. Antigen unknown. The chain links TRBV20-1 to TRBJ2-5; 7 bases agree with TRBD2. The TCR was taken from a woman aged 18-35 years with Graves' ophthalmopathy. Sequenced material: blood. The CDR3 loop is CSASLLAQETQYF. The CDR3 nucleotides are TGCAGTGCTAGCCTACTAGCGCAAGAGACCCAGTACTTC.